This section outlines one T cell receptor beta chain sequence together with its context. Antigen specificity is unknown. Together with a sample-barcoded 5' primer, a J-beta primer mix was included in a second PCR lasting roughly 6 to 12 cycles. Through a template-switch adaptor with 12 random nucleotides, each cDNA molecule received a tag. MiXCR, applied by TCRdb to the 5' RACE reads, yields one record per CDR3 protein. This table holds 1.5 million to 2 million distinct CDR3 sequences, roughly 52% found once. The germline CDR1 and CDR2 sequences are SGDLS and YYNGEE. CDR3 length: 13 amino acids. V lost 2 bases and J lost 7, with 7 bases in between. This entry comes from a study of blood T cells in healthy people across ages. Study-level points and caveats: Possibly, changes in expanded clonotypes were confounded because donor CMV status was unknown.

Healthy Caucasian individuals from Russia aged about 6 to 100 served as donors. Every donor gave 9 to 10 milliliters of peripheral blood. This clonotype was obtained from a middle-aged woman in good health. Sequencing was performed on blood. This chain links TRBV9 with TRBJ1-6; D remains ambiguous. Here the CDR3 DNA reads TGTGCCAGCAGCGTCCGGGCAAATTCACCCCTCCACTTT. This sequence encodes CASSVRANSPLHF. Full variable domain (outside the CDR3, taken from reference TRBV9 and TRBJ1-6): DSGVTQTPKHLITATGQRVTLRCSPRSGDLSVYWYQQSLDQGLQFLIQYYNGEERAKGNILERFSAQQFPDLHSELNLSSLELGDSALYFCASSVRANSPLHFGNGTRLTVT.